Presented here are 23 T cell receptor beta chains from one specimen sequenced in a study of blood T cell repertoires in COVID-19. Profiling relied on immunoSEQ multiplex PCR, and the TCRdb table lists in-frame clones only, not all of them. The table lists approximately 150,000 clones, more than 65% of them singletons, with about a tenth in the top ten. What was sequenced was peripheral blood. All receptors come from a man aged 55 to 69 with active or convalescent COVID-19.

V usage is TRBV5-6 and J usage is TRBJ2-3; 10 nucleotides agree with TRBD1. Germline V lookup: CDR1 SGHDT, CDR2 YYEEEE. The CDR3 contains 16 residues. V shed 1 base, J shed 4 bases, and the junction held 6 bases outside the gene matches. CDR3 residues: CASSLYDRGLADTQYF. The CDR3 coding sequence is TGTGCCAGCAGCTTGTACGACAGGGGGCTTGCAGATACGCAGTATTTT.

The gene calls are TRBV24-1 and TRBJ2-1; the D is unclear. The V end was cut by 7 bases, the J end by 2 bases, with 11 bases between. CDR3 length: 14 residues. Germline V gene data show CDR1 as KGHDR and CDR2 as SFDVKD. CDR3 in DNA: TGTGCCACCAGCAGTTTAATGGCCTACAATGAGCAGTTCTTC. It yields the protein CATSSLMAYNEQFF.

This clone was seen once. The rearrangement uses TRBV6-5 and TRBJ2-7; perhaps TRBD1 as D (6 bases). The CDR3 runs 14 residues. Trimming took off 6 bases at V and 7 bases at J, with 19 bases between the two ends. From germline, CDR1 is MNHEY and CDR2 SVGAGI. The CDR3, as DNA: TGTGCCAGCAGCCTAGACAGGTCGCTCTGGGAGCAGTACTTC. This gives the protein CASSLDRSLWEQYF.

The V and J genes are TRBV27 and TRBJ1-2, with TRBD1 as a possible D gene (5 bases). Germline loops: CDR1 MNHEY, CDR2 SMNVEV (reference sequence). The CDR3 length is 13 residues. V lost 6 bases and J lost 2, with 10 bases in between. DNA for the CDR3: TGTGCCAGCAGCGCGCCAGGGAACTATGGCTACACCTTC. Amino acid sequence: CASSAPGNYGYTF.

This chain joins TRBV12-3 or TRBV12-4 and TRBJ1-1; D is ambiguous. This CDR3 is built from 12 residues. V was cut by 3 bases and J by 6 bases, with 8 bases left in between. CDR3 nucleotides: TGTGCCAGCAGTTTCGCGCTTTCTGAAGCTTTCTTT. The encoded protein is CASSFALSEAFF.

V usage is TRBV28 and J usage is TRBJ2-6; TRBD2 is a possible D gene (5 bases). This CDR3 spans 15 amino acids. Germline CDR1 reads MDHEN; CDR2 reads SYDVKM. V lost 3 bases and J lost 4, with 10 bases in between. The CDR3 DNA sequence: TGTGCCAGCAGTTTGGTGGGGAGCGGGGCCAACGTCCTGACTTTC. This encodes CASSLVGSGANVLTF. Using reference TRBV28 and TRBJ2-6 for the parts outside the CDR3, the full variable domain is DVKVTQSSRYLVKRTGEKVFLECVQDMDHENMFWYRQDPGLGLRLIYFSYDVKMKEKGDIPEGYSVSREKKERFSLILESASTNQTSMYLCASSLVGSGANVLTFGAGSRLTVL.

The J gene is TRBJ2-5, the V gene TRBV24-1, with TRBD1 as a possible D gene (5 bases). V lost 4 bases and J lost 6, with 11 bases in between. The CDR3 consists of 13 residues. The V gene's germline CDR1 is KGHDR and CDR2 SFDVKD. DNA for the CDR3: TGTGCCACCAGTGAAGGACACATAAAGACCCAGTACTTC. Protein: CATSEGHIKTQYF.

The sample holds one count of this clone. The gene calls are TRBV6-5 and TRBJ1-4; unclear D gene. The length of the CDR3 is 15 residues. In germline, CDR1 is MNHEY, CDR2 SVGAGI. Deletions cut 0 bases from V and 3 bases from J, with 8 bases between. The CDR3 region is CASSYSTRSNEKLFF. The CDR3 nucleotides are TGTGCCAGCAGTTACTCGACAAGGTCTAATGAAAAACTGTTTTTT.

The J gene is TRBJ1-1, the V gene TRBV7-2, with a possible D match to TRBD1 (6 bases). Trimming shortened V by 1 base and J by 5 bases, and 11 bases separated the two germline ends. The CDR3 loop spans 14 amino acids. CDR1 SGHTA and CDR2 FQGNSA come from the germline V gene. Here the CDR3 reads CASSLEGVLTEAFF. The CDR3, as DNA: TGTGCCAGCAGCTTAGAGGGGGTTTTAACTGAAGCTTTCTTT. Full variable domain (rest looked up from reference TRBV7-2 and TRBJ1-1): GAGVSQSPSNKVTEKGKDVELRCDPISGHTALYWYRQSLGQGLEFLIYFQGNSAPDKSGLPSDRFSAERTGGSVSTLTIQRTQQEDSAVYLCASSLEGVLTEAFFGQGTRLTVV.

The CDR3 DNA follows: TGTGCCAGTAGTATGATGGGGCGGGATACGCAGTATTTT. It yields the protein CASSMMGRDTQYF. The gene calls are TRBV19 and TRBJ2-3; tentative D call: TRBD1 (5 bases). The V end was cut by 3 bases, the J end by 6 bases, with 10 bases between. The germline V gene encodes CDR1 LNHDA and CDR2 SQIVND (reference sequence). This CDR3 is built from 13 residues.

The rearrangement links TRBV18 to TRBJ2-7, with D possibly TRBD2 on 6 matching bases. Germline CDR1 and CDR2: KGHSH and LQKENI. This CDR3 has 13 residues. The germline V and J ends were trimmed by 4 bases and 4 bases, with 11 bases remaining between them. CDR3 DNA: TGTGCCAGCTCACGCGGGACGGATTACGAGCAGTACGTC. Translated: CASSRGTDYEQYV.

The chain employs TRBV11-3 and TRBJ1-2; 11 nucleotides align to TRBD1. CDR3 length: 16 amino acids. V shed 2 bases, J shed 1 base, and the junction held 3 bases outside the gene matches. The germline V gene has CDR1 SGHNT and CDR2 YENEEA. CDR3: CASSLLGTGGNYGYTF. The CDR3 bases are TGTGCCAGCAGCTTATTAGGGACAGGGGGTAACTATGGCTACACCTTC.

The V and J genes are TRBV6-2 or TRBV6-3 and TRBJ1-1, with TRBD1 matching 7 bases. Germline V CDR1 and CDR2: MNHEY, SVGEGT. V lost 5 bases, J lost 1 base, and 7 bases stayed unmatched. The CDR3 consists of 15 residues. The CDR3 spells CASSRQGQPNTEAFF. The CDR3 region has the DNA TGTGCCAGCAGTCGACAGGGACAGCCGAACACTGAAGCTTTCTTT.

This clone was observed once. The chain carries TRBV14 and TRBJ2-5; D is ambiguous. This CDR3 spans 15 amino acids. Trimming pared 1 base from V and 4 bases from J, leaving 13 bases between. CDR1 and CDR2 (germline): SGHDN, FVKESK. CDR3 amino acids: CASSQVHAVGETQYF. Here the CDR3 DNA reads TGTGCCAGCAGCCAAGTACACGCGGTGGGAGAGACCCAGTACTTC.

This clone was seen a handful of times. The chain carries TRBV6-5 and TRBJ1-2, with unresolved D. V was trimmed by 4 bases and J by 0 bases, leaving 9 bases between them. Germline-derived CDR1 and CDR2 are MNHEY and SVGAGI. This CDR3 contains 14 residues. CDR3 sequence: CASSSPEANYGYTF. In nucleotides, the CDR3 is TGTGCCAGCAGTTCCCCCGAGGCTAACTATGGCTACACCTTC.

CDR3 DNA sequence: TGTGCTAGTGGTTTGCAGGGGGCGGATGGCTACACCTTC. It translates to CASGLQGADGYTF. V is TRBV12-5 and J is TRBJ1-2; 8 nucleotides align to TRBD1. Germline loops: CDR1 LGHNT, CDR2 FRNRAP. V lost 2 bases, J lost 6 bases, and 2 bases stayed unmatched. The CDR3 consists of 13 residues.

This clone appeared a single time. V usage is TRBV19 and J usage is TRBJ2-2, with 7 bases identical to TRBD1. The CDR3 covers 14 residues. Unmatched junction bases numbered 7, after V lost 5 bases and J lost 7 bases. CDR1 is LNHDA, CDR2 SQIVND, per germline (reference sequence). Here the CDR3 DNA reads TGTGCCAGTAGTCTACAGGGGAGCAGCGGGGAGCTGTTTTTT. It specifies CASSLQGSSGELFF.

V usage is TRBV18 and J usage is TRBJ2-2, with D possibly being TRBD1 (6 bases). Trimming pared 2 bases from V and 5 bases from J, leaving 9 bases between. The CDR3 sequence is 14 residues long. CDR1 is KGHSH and CDR2 is LQKENI in the germline V gene. CDR3 sequence: CASSPGGETGELFF. The CDR3 nucleotides are TGTGCCAGCTCACCAGGGGGCGAGACCGGGGAGCTGTTTTTT.

This clone was seen just once. The chain couples TRBV7-7 to TRBJ2-5; the D gene is possibly TRBD1 (6 bases). Deletions cut 4 bases from V and 2 bases from J, with 11 bases between. CDR1 and CDR2 (germline): SSHAT, FNYEAQ (reference sequence). CDR3 size: 14 residues. In nucleotides, the CDR3 is TGTGCCAGCAGCTCCGGGACAATTCAAGAGACCCAGTACTTC. This translates into CASSSGTIQETQYF.

This clone was seen a few times. The CDR3 DNA is TGTGCCAGCAGTCCTTCTAGCGGGTTGACAGATACGCAGTATTTT. Translation gives CASSPSSGLTDTQYF. The V and J genes are TRBV7-9 and TRBJ2-3, with 8 bases aligning to TRBD2. The CDR3 has 15 residues. CDR1 and CDR2 (germline): SEHNR, FQNEAQ (reference sequence). V was clipped by 6 bases and J by 3 bases; unmatched bases: 8. Variable domain in full (rest from reference TRBV7-9 and TRBJ2-3): DTGVSQNPRHKITKRGQNVTFRCDPISEHNRLYWYRQTLGQGPEFLTYFQNEAQLEKSRLLSDRFSAERPKGSFSTLEIQRTEQGDSAMYLCASSPSSGLTDTQYFGPGTRLTVL.

The chain couples TRBV29-1 to TRBJ2-5; TRBD1 agrees at 8 bases. The CDR3 covers 14 residues. CDR1 is SQVTM, CDR2 ANQGSEA, per germline. V lost 6 bases, J lost 4 bases, and 10 bases stayed unmatched. The CDR3 DNA reads as TGCAGCGTCCTGGACAGGGTTGGGGGAGAGACCCAGTACTTC. Its translation: CSVLDRVGGETQYF.

This clone was seen a few times. The chain carries TRBV5-1 and TRBJ1-1; D possibly corresponds to TRBD1 (5 bases). V lost 1 base and J 1 base, leaving 5 bases between the germline ends. This CDR3 is built from 13 residues. CDR1 is SGHRS and CDR2 is YFSETQ in the germline V gene. The CDR3 spells CASSLTGNTEAFF. In DNA form, the CDR3 reads TGCGCCAGCAGCTTGACAGGGAACACTGAAGCTTTCTTT.

The chain carries TRBV11-3 and TRBJ2-7; 8 bases map to TRBD2. Germline CDR1 reads SGHNT; CDR2 reads YENEEA. The V and J ends lost 2 bases and 1 base, in that order; junction bases with no gene match: 10. This CDR3 has 17 residues. The CDR3 reads CASSLNGGLAGSYEQYF. CDR3 DNA: TGTGCCAGCAGCTTAAACGGGGGATTAGCGGGATCCTACGAGCAGTACTTC.